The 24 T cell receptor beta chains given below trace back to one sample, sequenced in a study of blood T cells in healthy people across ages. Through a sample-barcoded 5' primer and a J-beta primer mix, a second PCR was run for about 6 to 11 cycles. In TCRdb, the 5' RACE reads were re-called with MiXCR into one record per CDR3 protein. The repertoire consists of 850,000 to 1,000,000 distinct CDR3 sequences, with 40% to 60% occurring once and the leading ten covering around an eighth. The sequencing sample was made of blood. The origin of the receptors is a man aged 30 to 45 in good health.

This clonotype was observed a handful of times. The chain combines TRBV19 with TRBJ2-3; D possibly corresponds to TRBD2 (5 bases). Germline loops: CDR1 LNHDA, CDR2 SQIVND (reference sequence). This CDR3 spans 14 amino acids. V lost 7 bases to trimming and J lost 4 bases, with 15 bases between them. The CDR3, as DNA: TGTGCCAGTAAAAAGAACGGAGCGGCAGATACGCAGTATTTT. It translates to CASKKNGAADTQYF.

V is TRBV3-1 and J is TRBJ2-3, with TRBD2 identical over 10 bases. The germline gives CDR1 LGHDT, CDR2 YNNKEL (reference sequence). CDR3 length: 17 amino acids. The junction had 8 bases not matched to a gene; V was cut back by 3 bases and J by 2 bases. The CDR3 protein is CASSQYLAGANTDTQYF. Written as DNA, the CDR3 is TGTGCCAGCAGCCAGTATCTAGCGGGAGCTAACACAGATACGCAGTATTTT.

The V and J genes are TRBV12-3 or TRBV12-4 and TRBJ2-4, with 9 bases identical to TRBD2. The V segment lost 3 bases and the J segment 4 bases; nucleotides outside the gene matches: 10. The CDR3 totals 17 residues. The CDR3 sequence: CASSLGVGREGKNIQYF. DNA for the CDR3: TGTGCCAGCAGTTTGGGGGTTGGGCGGGAGGGTAAAAACATTCAGTACTTC.

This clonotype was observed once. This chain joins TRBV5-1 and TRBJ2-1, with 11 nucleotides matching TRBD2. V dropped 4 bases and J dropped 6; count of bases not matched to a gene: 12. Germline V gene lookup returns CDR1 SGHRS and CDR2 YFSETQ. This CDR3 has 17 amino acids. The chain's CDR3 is CASSPRHIAGGRNEQFF. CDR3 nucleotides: TGCGCCAGCAGCCCAAGGCACATAGCGGGGGGGCGCAATGAGCAGTTCTTC.

CDR3 in DNA: TGTGCCAGCAAAGGACAGGGGGCGACATACGAGCAGTACTTC. This codes for CASKGQGATYEQYF. The chain carries TRBV6-1 and TRBJ2-7, with 11 bases that match TRBD1. In germline, CDR1 is MNHNS, CDR2 SASEGT. Unmatched junction bases numbered 6, after V lost 7 bases and J lost 4 bases. CDR3 length: 14 amino acids.

The DNA for the CDR3 is TGTGCCAGCGGCCGGGACTACACCTACGAGCAGTACTTC. It specifies CASGRDYTYEQYF. J is TRBJ2-7 and V is TRBV7-9; TRBD2 matches at 7 bases. CDR3 length equals 13 residues. V dropped 8 bases and J dropped 2; count of bases not matched to a gene: 6. Germline V gives CDR1 SEHNR, CDR2 FQNEAQ (reference sequence).

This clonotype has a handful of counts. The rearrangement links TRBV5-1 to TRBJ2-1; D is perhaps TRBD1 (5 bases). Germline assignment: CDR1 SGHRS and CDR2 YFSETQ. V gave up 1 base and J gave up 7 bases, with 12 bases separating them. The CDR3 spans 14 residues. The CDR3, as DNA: TGCGCCAGCAGCTTGAGACCAGCAGGGAATGAGCAGTTCTTC. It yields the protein CASSLRPAGNEQFF.

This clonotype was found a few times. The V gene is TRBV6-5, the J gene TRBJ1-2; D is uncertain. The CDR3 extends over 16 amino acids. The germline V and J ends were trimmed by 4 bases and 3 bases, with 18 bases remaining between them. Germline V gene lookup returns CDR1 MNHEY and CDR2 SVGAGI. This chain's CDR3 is CASSSHSGLFDYGYTF. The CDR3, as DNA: TGTGCCAGCAGTTCGCACAGCGGGCTGTTCGACTATGGCTACACCTTC.

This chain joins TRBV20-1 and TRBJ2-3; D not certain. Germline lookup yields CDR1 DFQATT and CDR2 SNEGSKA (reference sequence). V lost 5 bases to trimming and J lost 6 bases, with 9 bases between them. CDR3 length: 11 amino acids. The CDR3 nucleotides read TGCAGTGCTCCAAAAGGGGATACGCAGTATTTT. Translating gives CSAPKGDTQYF.

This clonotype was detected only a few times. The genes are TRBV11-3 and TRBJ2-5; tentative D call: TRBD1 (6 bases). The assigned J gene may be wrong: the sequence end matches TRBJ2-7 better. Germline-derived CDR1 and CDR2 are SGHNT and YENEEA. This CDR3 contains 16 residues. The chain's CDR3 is CASSLRRASTGHEQYF. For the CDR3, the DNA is TGTGCCAGCAGCTTACGGAGAGCGTCCACAGGGCACGAGCAGTACTTC.

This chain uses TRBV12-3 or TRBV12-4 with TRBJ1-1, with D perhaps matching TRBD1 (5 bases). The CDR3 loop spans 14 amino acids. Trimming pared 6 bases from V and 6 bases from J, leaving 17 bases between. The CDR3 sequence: CASSYTGRVAEAFF. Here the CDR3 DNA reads TGTGCCAGCAGCTATACAGGAAGGGTCGCTGAAGCTTTCTTT.

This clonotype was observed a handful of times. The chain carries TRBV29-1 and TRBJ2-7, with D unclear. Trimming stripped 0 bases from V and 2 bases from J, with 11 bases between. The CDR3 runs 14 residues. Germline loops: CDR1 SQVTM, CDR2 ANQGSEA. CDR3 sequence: CSVEDRAHPYEQYF. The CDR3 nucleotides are TGCAGCGTTGAAGACCGGGCTCATCCCTACGAGCAGTACTTC.

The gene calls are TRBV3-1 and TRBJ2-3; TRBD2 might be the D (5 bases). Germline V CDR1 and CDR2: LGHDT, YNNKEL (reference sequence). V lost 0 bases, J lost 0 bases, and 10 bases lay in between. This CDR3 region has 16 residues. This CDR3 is CASSQDVGVSTDTQYF. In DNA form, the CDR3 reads TGTGCCAGCAGCCAAGATGTCGGGGTAAGCACAGATACGCAGTATTTT.

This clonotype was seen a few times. CDR3 in DNA: TGTGCCAGCAGCCCGATAACAGGGGGCTTGGGCTATGGCTACACCTTC. This gives the protein CASSPITGGLGYGYTF. The J gene is TRBJ1-2, the V gene TRBV3-1; 9 bases are shared with TRBD1. Germline loops: CDR1 LGHDT, CDR2 YNNKEL (reference sequence). The CDR3 is 16 residues long. V lost 4 bases, J lost 4 bases, and 10 bases stayed unmatched.

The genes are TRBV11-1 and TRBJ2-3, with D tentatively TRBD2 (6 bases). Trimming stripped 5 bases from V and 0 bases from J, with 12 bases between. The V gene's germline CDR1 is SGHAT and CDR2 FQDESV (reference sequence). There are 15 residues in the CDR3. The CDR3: CASSAAGTSTDTQYF. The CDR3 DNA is TGTGCCAGCAGCGCCGCCGGGACTAGCACAGATACGCAGTATTTT.

The CDR3 nucleotides are TGTGCCAGCAGCCTTTACTCGAGACCCCAGTACTTC. Its protein is CASSLYSRPQYF. The chain links TRBV5-6 to TRBJ2-5; D is unresolved. CDR1 and CDR2 (germline): SGHDT, YYEEEE. The CDR3 consists of 12 residues. V was trimmed by 4 bases and J by 9 bases, leaving 13 bases between them.

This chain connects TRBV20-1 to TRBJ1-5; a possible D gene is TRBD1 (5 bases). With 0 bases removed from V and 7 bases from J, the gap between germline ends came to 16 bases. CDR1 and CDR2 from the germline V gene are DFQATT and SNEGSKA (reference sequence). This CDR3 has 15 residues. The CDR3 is CSARELSRDGQPQHF. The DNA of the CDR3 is TGCAGTGCTAGAGAGCTTAGCAGGGACGGACAGCCCCAGCATTTT.

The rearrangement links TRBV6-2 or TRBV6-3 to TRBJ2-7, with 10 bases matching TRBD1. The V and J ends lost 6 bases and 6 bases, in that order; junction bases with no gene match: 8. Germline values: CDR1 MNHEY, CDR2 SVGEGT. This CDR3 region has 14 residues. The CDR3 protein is CASSQSRDRGEQYF. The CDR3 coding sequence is TGTGCCAGCAGCCAGTCCCGGGACAGGGGCGAGCAGTACTTC.

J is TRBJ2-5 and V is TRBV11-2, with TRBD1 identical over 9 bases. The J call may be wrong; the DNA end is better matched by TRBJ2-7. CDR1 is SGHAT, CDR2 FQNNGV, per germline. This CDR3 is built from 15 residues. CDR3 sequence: CASSSSDRGDHEQYF. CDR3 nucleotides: TGTGCCAGCAGCTCCTCGGACAGGGGTGACCACGAGCAGTACTTC.

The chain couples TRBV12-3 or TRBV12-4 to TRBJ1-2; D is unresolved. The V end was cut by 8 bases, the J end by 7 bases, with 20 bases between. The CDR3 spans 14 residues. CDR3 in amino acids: CASDYLGRVGGYTF. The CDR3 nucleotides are TGTGCCAGCGACTACCTCGGTAGGGTCGGTGGCTACACCTTC.

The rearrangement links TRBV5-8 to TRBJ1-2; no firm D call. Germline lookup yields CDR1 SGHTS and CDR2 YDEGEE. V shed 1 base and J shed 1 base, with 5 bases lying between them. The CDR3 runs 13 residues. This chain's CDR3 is CASSLLNNYGYTF. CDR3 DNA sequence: TGTGCCAGCAGCTTGTTGAATAACTATGGCTACACCTTC.

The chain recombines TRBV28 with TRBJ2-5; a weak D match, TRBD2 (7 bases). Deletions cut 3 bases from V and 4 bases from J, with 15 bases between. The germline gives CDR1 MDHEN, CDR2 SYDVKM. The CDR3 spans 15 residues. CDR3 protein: CASSLAGALGETQYF. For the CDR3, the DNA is TGTGCCAGCAGTTTGGCGGGGGCGCTTGGAGAGACCCAGTACTTC.

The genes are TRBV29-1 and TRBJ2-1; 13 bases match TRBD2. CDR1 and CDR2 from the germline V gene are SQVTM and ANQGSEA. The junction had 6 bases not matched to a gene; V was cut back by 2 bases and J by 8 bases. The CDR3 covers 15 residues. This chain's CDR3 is CSVEPTSGGPHEQFF. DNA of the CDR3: TGCAGCGTTGAACCGACTAGCGGGGGGCCCCATGAGCAGTTCTTC.

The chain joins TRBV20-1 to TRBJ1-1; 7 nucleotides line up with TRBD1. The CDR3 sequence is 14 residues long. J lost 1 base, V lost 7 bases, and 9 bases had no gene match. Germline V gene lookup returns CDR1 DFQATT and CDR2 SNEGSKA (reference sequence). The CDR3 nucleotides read TGCAGTGTATCCCAGGGGGTTGGGAACACTGAAGCTTTCTTT. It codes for CSVSQGVGNTEAFF.